Presented here are 3 T cell receptor beta chains from one specimen sequenced in a study of spatial heterogeneity in lung cancer. TCRdb re-called the 5' RACE reads with MiXCR, one entry per CDR3 protein. Its clone listing holds approximately 26 distinct CDR3 sequences. The time point here: sample taken at primary tumor resection. Unsorted whole RNA from tumor, nontumor lung or frozen PBMC underwent sequencing. The material sequenced was PBMCs, taken at surgery. The receptors derive from a male donor with early-stage non-small cell lung cancer.

Comments on this clonotype: A library prepared for alpha chains yielded this beta chain as an off-target read; its size is of little meaning. The chain links TRBV24-1 to TRBJ1-1; D is possibly TRBD1 (5 bases). The CDR3 contains 13 residues. CDR1 and CDR2 (germline): KGHDR, SFDVKD. Between the trimmed V and J ends, which lost 0 bases and 4 bases, there was a span of 5 bases. CDR3 nucleotide sequence: TGTGCCACCAGTGATTTGAGGGGCACTGAAGCTTTCTTT. It specifies CATSDLRGTEAFF.

About this clonotype: This beta chain is an unintended read in a library built for alpha chains; its size means little. CDR3 region: CASSPYSDRASTGELFF. The CDR3 DNA is TGTGCCAGCAGTCCCTACTCGGACAGGGCAAGTACCGGGGAGCTGTTTTTT. The genes are TRBV7-3 and TRBJ2-2, with 8 positions matching TRBD1. V was clipped by 6 bases and J by 5 bases; unmatched bases: 14. The CDR3 extends over 17 amino acids. Germline V gene lookup returns CDR1 SGHTA and CDR2 FQGTGA.

With regard to this clonotype: The library was built for alpha chains, so this beta chain is an off-target read and its size means little. The chain combines TRBV2 with TRBJ2-1; the D is unclear. V dropped 6 bases and J dropped 5 bases, with 14 bases sitting between them. The CDR3 consists of 14 residues. Germline V CDR1 and CDR2: SNHLY, FYNNEI. The CDR3 coding sequence is TGTGCCAGCAGCGTTGGCCCCCTGAACAATGAGCAGTTCTTC. Translation gives CASSVGPLNNEQFF.